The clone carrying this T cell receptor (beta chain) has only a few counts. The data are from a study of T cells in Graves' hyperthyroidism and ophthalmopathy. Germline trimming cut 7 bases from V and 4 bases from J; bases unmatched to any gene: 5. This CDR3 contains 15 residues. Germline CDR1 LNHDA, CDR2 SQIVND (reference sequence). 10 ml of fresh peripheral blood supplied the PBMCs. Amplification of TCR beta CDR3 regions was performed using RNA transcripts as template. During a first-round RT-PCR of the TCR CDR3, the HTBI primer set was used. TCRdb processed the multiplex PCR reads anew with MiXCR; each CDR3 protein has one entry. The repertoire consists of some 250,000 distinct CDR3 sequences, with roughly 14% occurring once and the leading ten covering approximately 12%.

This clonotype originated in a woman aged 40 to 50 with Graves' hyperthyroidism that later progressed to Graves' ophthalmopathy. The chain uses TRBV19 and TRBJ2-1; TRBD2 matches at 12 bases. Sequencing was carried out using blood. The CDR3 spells CASTSSGRAYNEQFF. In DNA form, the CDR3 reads TGTGCCAGTACTTCTAGCGGGAGGGCTTACAATGAGCAGTTCTTC.